One and the same sample provided the 8 T cell receptor beta chains below, sequenced in a study of T cell responses to AZD1222 COVID-19 vaccine. The protocol was immunoSEQ multiplex PCR, while the TCRdb copy is restricted to in-frame clones and leaves out a portion. The table records more than 100,000 clones, 92% of them present only once. The sample was peripheral blood, taken 28 days after the second AZD1222 dose. Receptors were obtained from an adult who received the AZD1222 COVID-19 vaccine.

The CDR3 region has the DNA TGCGCCAGCAGGCGGGGACCGATGGGAGAGACCCAGTACTTC. It codes for CASRRGPMGETQYF. The rearrangement joins TRBV4-1 to TRBJ2-5, with a tentative D call TRBD2 (6 bases). This CDR3 is 14 amino acids long. The germline CDR1 and CDR2 sequences are MGHRA and YSYEKL. The V end lost 6 bases, the J end lost 4 bases, and 15 bases lay between the germline ends.

This clone was observed a single time. V gene TRBV3-1 (or the pseudogene TRBV3-2) combines with J gene TRBJ1-1; D is unclear. Germline V gene lookup returns CDR1 LGHDT and CDR2 YNNKEL (reference sequence). The CDR3 is made up of 13 amino acids. V gave up 4 bases and J gave up 0 bases, with 6 bases separating them. The CDR3 DNA is TGTGCCAGCAGCCTAACAGTGAACACTGAAGCTTTCTTT. Protein product: CASSLTVNTEAFF.

The chain combines TRBV4-2 with TRBJ2-1; D possibly corresponds to TRBD2 (7 bases). From germline, CDR1 is LGHNA and CDR2 YNFKEQ. The CDR3 covers 12 residues. Trimming removed 6 bases from V and 8 bases from J, with 11 bases in between. The CDR3 spells CASRGAGDEQFF. The CDR3, as DNA: TGTGCCAGCAGGGGGGCGGGGGATGAGCAGTTCTTC.

The chain recombines TRBV5-1 with TRBJ2-7; a weak D match, TRBD1 (5 bases). The CDR3 totals 12 residues. In germline, CDR1 is SGHRS, CDR2 YFSETQ. V gave up 0 bases and J gave up 7 bases, with 8 bases separating them. CDR3 region: CASSLDRREQYF. CDR3 DNA sequence: TGCGCCAGCAGCTTGGACAGGAGAGAGCAGTACTTC.

The rearrangement links TRBV7-2 to TRBJ2-3; TRBD2 matches at 9 bases. CDR3 size: 15 residues. After removal of 7 bases from V and 1 base from J, the junction contained 6 bases not matched to a gene. CDR1 is SGHTA and CDR2 is FQGNSA in the germline V gene. CDR3 amino acids: CASTPTSGRTDTQYF. The CDR3 DNA follows: TGTGCCAGCACCCCGACTAGCGGCCGCACAGATACGCAGTATTTT.

The chain joins TRBV11-2 to TRBJ1-3; D is perhaps TRBD1 (5 bases). The ends were cut back, 7 bases at V and 0 bases at J, with 13 bases in the middle. This CDR3 region has 15 residues. CDR1 and CDR2 from the germline V gene are SGHAT and FQNNGV. CDR3 DNA: TGTGCCAGCAAGCAACAGGCCTACTCTGGAAACACCATATATTTT. Residues: CASKQQAYSGNTIYF.

This clone was detected a few times. V and J are TRBV19 and TRBJ2-2; D perhaps matches TRBD2 (5 bases). Germline CDR1 is LNHDA and CDR2 is SQIVND (reference sequence). Trimming pared 2 bases from V and 7 bases from J, leaving 8 bases between. The CDR3 is 13 amino acids. This CDR3 reads CASSIREYGELFF. In DNA form, the CDR3 reads TGTGCCAGTAGTATAAGGGAGTACGGGGAGCTGTTTTTT.

This chain connects TRBV25-1 to TRBJ1-4; D not certain. The CDR3 sequence is 16 residues long. Deletions cut 0 bases from V and 7 bases from J, with 15 bases between. Germline CDR1 reads MGHDK; CDR2 reads SYGVNS. In DNA, the CDR3 is TGTGCCAGCAGTGAATATTCGGGCAGCGATAGTGAAAAACTGTTTTTT. Encoded protein: CASSEYSGSDSEKLFF.